This entry lists 23 T cell receptor beta chains sequenced from one sample in a study of T-cell reconstitution after alpha-beta-depleted transplantation in children. Unique molecular identifiers were built into the TCRbeta library. A single record per CDR3 protein comes from TCRdb applying MiXCR to the PCR reads. The sample records 250,000 to 400,000 distinct CDR3 sequences, over 20% being singletons. The sequences come from PBMCs, mostly from graft donor cells, collected 180 days after TCRalphabeta/CD19-depleted stem cell transplant. The source of these receptors is a male patient younger than 18 who had a stem cell transplant for acute lymphoblastic leukemia, so the T cells may come from the graft donor.

The V and J genes are TRBV12-3 or TRBV12-4 and TRBJ2-7; 9 bases match TRBD1. V gave up 8 bases and J gave up 5 bases; unmatched junction bases: 4. This CDR3 spans 12 amino acids. CDR3 DNA sequence: TGTGCCAGCGGGACAGGGAATCACGAGCAGTACTTC. Amino acids: CASGTGNHEQYF.

This clonotype was counted only a few times. V gene TRBV12-3 or TRBV12-4 combines with J gene TRBJ2-2; the D gene is possibly TRBD1 (6 bases). This CDR3 contains 16 residues. V lost 6 bases and J 1 base, leaving 15 bases between the germline ends. Here the CDR3 reads CASSPRRDKNTGELFF. The CDR3, as DNA: TGTGCCAGCAGCCCCCGCCGGGACAAGAACACCGGGGAGCTGTTTTTT.

V gene TRBV20-1 combines with J gene TRBJ1-6, with D possibly TRBD1 on 6 matching bases. V was trimmed by 0 bases and J by 8 bases, leaving 20 bases between them. Germline V gene sequence: CDR1 DFQATT, CDR2 SNEGSKA (reference sequence). This CDR3 has 17 residues. The CDR3 is CSARDPAEDSGDSPLHF. In nucleotides, the CDR3 is TGCAGTGCTAGAGATCCAGCGGAGGACAGTGGGGATTCACCCCTCCACTTT.

The genes are TRBV10-3 and TRBJ1-5, with D uncertain. The CDR3 consists of 13 residues. Trimming cost V 4 bases and J 7 bases, with 11 bases left between them. CDR1 is ENHRY, CDR2 SYGVKD, per germline. CDR3 amino acids: CAISGRDPQPQHF. CDR3 in DNA: TGTGCCATCAGTGGGAGGGATCCCCAGCCCCAGCATTTT.

This clonotype was found a few times. The V gene is TRBV15, the J gene TRBJ2-1; D is ambiguous. V lost 1 base, J lost 8 bases, and 9 bases lay in between. The CDR3 runs to 13 residues. Germline CDR1 reads LNHNV; CDR2 reads YYDKDF (reference sequence). This CDR3 reads CATSRGGNDEQFF. In nucleotides, the CDR3 is TGTGCCACCAGCAGAGGTGGGAACGATGAGCAGTTCTTC.

This clonotype appeared a few times. This rearrangement joins TRBV29-1 to TRBJ2-1, with D unclear. Germline CDR1 reads SQVTM; CDR2 reads ANQGSEA. This CDR3 contains 11 residues. Trimming removed 4 bases from V and 3 bases from J, with 4 bases in between. DNA for the CDR3: TGCAGCGTTGGTGGCTACAATGAGCAGTTCTTC. Translated, it gives CSVGGYNEQFF.

This clonotype was recorded a few times. This chain links TRBV9 with TRBJ2-3; a weak D match, TRBD2 (6 bases). This CDR3 is built from 14 residues. V gave up 4 bases and J gave up 3 bases, with 12 bases separating them. The germline CDR1 and CDR2 sequences are SGDLS and YYNGEE. Here the CDR3 reads CASSQGTLTDTQYF. The CDR3, as DNA: TGTGCCAGCAGCCAAGGGACTCTAACAGATACGCAGTATTTT.

Only a few counts were recorded for this clonotype. The chain combines TRBV20-1 with TRBJ2-5; possibly TRBD1 for D (6 bases). Germline CDR1 is DFQATT and CDR2 is SNEGSKA (reference sequence). The CDR3 has 12 amino acids. V was clipped by 6 bases and J by 4 bases, with 12 bases between them. The CDR3 sequence: CSAGGGRETQYF. The CDR3 region has the DNA TGCAGTGCGGGTGGGGGCAGAGAGACCCAGTACTTC.

The J gene is TRBJ1-2, the V gene TRBV12-3 or TRBV12-4, with 8 bases that match TRBD1. The CDR3 spans 11 residues. V was pared by 10 bases and J by 8 bases, with 6 bases of the junction left unmatched. This CDR3 is CAIDRGGGYTF. CDR3 sequence (DNA): TGTGCCATCGACAGGGGCGGAGGCTACACCTTC.

This clonotype was detected ten times or more. This rearrangement joins TRBV5-1 to TRBJ2-5; 11 bases line up with TRBD2. Looked up from germline, CDR1 is SGHRS and CDR2 is YFSETQ. The CDR3 totals 14 residues. V was clipped by 4 bases and J by 5 bases; unmatched bases: 4. CDR3 nucleotide sequence: TGCGCCAGCAGCGCGACTAGCGGGATGGAGACCCAGTACTTC. Amino acids: CASSATSGMETQYF.

V and J are TRBV5-1 and TRBJ1-5, with D possibly being TRBD1 (6 bases). Germline V gene data show CDR1 as SGHRS and CDR2 as YFSETQ. This CDR3 region has 14 residues. Trimming pared 0 bases from V and 7 bases from J, leaving 11 bases between. The CDR3 reads CASSLGQVGQPQHF. Written as DNA, the CDR3 is TGCGCCAGCAGCTTGGGACAGGTAGGACAGCCCCAGCATTTT.

This clonotype came up a few times. This chain links TRBV2 with TRBJ1-5; TRBD1 is a possible D gene (5 bases). Between the trimmed V and J ends, which lost 8 bases and 2 bases, there was a span of 7 bases. This CDR3 comprises 12 residues. Per the germline V gene, CDR1 is SNHLY and CDR2 is FYNNEI. This chain's CDR3 is CASGRGNQPQHF. The DNA for the CDR3 is TGTGCCAGCGGCAGGGGCAATCAGCCCCAGCATTTT.

The chain carries TRBV10-3 and TRBJ2-5, with 7 positions matching TRBD1. This CDR3 is 13 amino acids long. The J segment lost 2 bases and the V segment lost 4 bases, leaving 1 base of the junction unmatched. Germline CDR1 reads ENHRY; CDR2 reads SYGVKD. The chain's CDR3 is CAISAGQQETQYF. CDR3 nucleotides: TGTGCCATCAGTGCGGGACAGCAAGAGACCCAGTACTTC.

The table lists this clonotype with a few counts. J is TRBJ2-2 and V is TRBV29-1, with 12 bases lining up with TRBD1. With 5 bases clipped from V and 1 base from J, the junction kept 8 bases outside the gene matches. CDR3 length: 17 amino acids. Germline lookup yields CDR1 SQVTM and CDR2 ANQGSEA. CDR3 coding DNA: TGCAGCGTTCCTCGAGGGACAGGGGGCGGGAACACCGGGGAGCTGTTTTTT. This encodes CSVPRGTGGGNTGELFF.

The J gene is TRBJ2-3, the V gene TRBV20-1; D not certain. Germline CDR1 reads DFQATT; CDR2 reads SNEGSKA (reference sequence). The CDR3 spans 11 residues. Trimming left V 3 bases short and J 10 bases short, with 11 bases between. The CDR3 here is CSARGADPQYF. The CDR3 DNA reads as TGCAGTGCTAGGGGTGCGGATCCGCAGTATTTT.

This clonotype was observed a handful of times. The rearrangement links TRBV6-5 to TRBJ2-7, with 8 bases that match TRBD2. The CDR3 is made up of 15 amino acids. Per the germline V gene, CDR1 is MNHEY and CDR2 is SVGAGI. The J segment lost 7 bases and the V segment lost 4 bases, leaving 12 bases of the junction unmatched. The CDR3 here is CASSSPGLAALEQYF. The DNA for the CDR3 is TGTGCCAGCAGTTCCCCTGGACTAGCAGCCCTGGAGCAGTACTTC.

A word on this clonotype: The junction does not match germline at one end; this may be a read error. The V gene is TRBV29-1, the J gene TRBJ1-2; a possible D gene is TRBD1 (5 bases). The CDR3 sequence is 14 residues long. Germline V gene data show CDR1 as SQVTM and CDR2 as ANQGSEA. CDR3 nucleotides: TGCAGCGTTGTGGCTGGAGGCAGGGATTATGGCTACCCCTTC. This sequence encodes CSVVAGGRDYGYPF.

V usage is TRBV20-1 and J usage is TRBJ2-7, with 7 positions matching TRBD2. V lost 2 bases and J lost 5; bases outside the gene matches: 6. Per germline, CDR1 DFQATT and CDR2 SNEGSKA (reference sequence). This CDR3 has 13 amino acids. CDR3 sequence reads: CSARPSGVHEQYF. As DNA, the CDR3 is TGCAGTGCTAGACCGAGCGGGGTGCACGAGCAGTACTTC.

The CDR3 here is CATSVGSGSVSETQYF. In nucleotides, the CDR3 is TGTGCCACCAGTGTCGGTAGCGGGAGCGTAAGTGAGACCCAGTACTTC. The rearrangement uses TRBV24-1 and TRBJ2-5; TRBD2 matches at 9 bases. CDR3 length: 16 residues. Per germline, CDR1 KGHDR and CDR2 SFDVKD. After removal of 5 bases from V and 5 bases from J, the junction contained 11 bases not matched to a gene.

The chain has TRBV20-1 and TRBJ2-1, with 7 nucleotides matching TRBD2. CDR1 is DFQATT, CDR2 SNEGSKA, per germline (reference sequence). The CDR3 is made up of 15 amino acids. Germline trimming cut 1 base from V and 4 bases from J; bases unmatched to any gene: 7. This CDR3 reads CSARAGLDPYNEQFF. CDR3 coding DNA: TGCAGTGCTAGAGCCGGACTAGATCCTTACAATGAGCAGTTCTTC.

This clonotype was observed a single time. The chain has TRBV18 and TRBJ2-1; D not resolved. The CDR3 spans 14 residues. In germline, CDR1 is KGHSH, CDR2 LQKENI. With 2 bases removed from V and 3 bases from J, the gap between germline ends came to 8 bases. The CDR3 here is CASSPEASYNEQFF. CDR3 DNA sequence: TGTGCCAGCTCACCAGAGGCGAGCTACAATGAGCAGTTCTTC.

This clonotype showed up just a few times. This chain uses TRBV6-1 with TRBJ2-5, with D maybe TRBD1 (6 bases). Germline V CDR1 and CDR2: MNHNS, SASEGT. The V end was cut by 6 bases, the J end by 2 bases, with 19 bases between. This CDR3 is 16 amino acids long. CDR3 region: CASSPRFNDRQETQYF. CDR3 in DNA: TGTGCCAGCAGCCCGAGGTTCAACGACAGGCAAGAGACCCAGTACTTC.

The J gene is TRBJ2-1, the V gene TRBV5-1; TRBD2 matches 9 bases. CDR3 size: 17 residues. J lost 1 base, V lost 3 bases, and 8 bases had no gene match. Germline V CDR1 and CDR2: SGHRS, YFSETQ. This CDR3 reads CASSSPGLAGSYNEQFF. In nucleotides, the CDR3 is TGCGCCAGCAGCTCTCCAGGCCTAGCGGGATCCTACAATGAGCAGTTCTTC.